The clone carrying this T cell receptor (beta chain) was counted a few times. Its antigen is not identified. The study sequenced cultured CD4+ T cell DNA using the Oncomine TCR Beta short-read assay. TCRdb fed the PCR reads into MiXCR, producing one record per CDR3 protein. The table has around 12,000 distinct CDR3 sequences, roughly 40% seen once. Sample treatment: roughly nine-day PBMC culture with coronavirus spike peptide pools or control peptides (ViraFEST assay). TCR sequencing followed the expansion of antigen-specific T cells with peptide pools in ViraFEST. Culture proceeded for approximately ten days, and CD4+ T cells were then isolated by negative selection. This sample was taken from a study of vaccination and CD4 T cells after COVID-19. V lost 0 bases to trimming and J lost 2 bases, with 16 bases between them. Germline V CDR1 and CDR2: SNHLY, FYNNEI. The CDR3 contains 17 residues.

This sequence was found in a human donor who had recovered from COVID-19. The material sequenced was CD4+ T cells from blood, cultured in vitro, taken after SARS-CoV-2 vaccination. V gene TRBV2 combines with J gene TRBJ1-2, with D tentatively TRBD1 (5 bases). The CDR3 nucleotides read TGTGCCAGCAGTGAAGCGCTTCTTGGGGGACCAAACTATGGCTACACCTTC. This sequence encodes CASSEALLGGPNYGYTF.